A selection of T cell receptor beta chains follows, all from one sample in a study of cytomegalovirus exposure and HLA in healthy donors. TCRdb keeps only in-frame clones here, not all; method: immunoSEQ multiplex PCR. Of 99,000 or so clones listed, 75% were seen once; the top ten hold 1.3%. The source material was PBMCs. These receptors all stem from a man aged 40-49 years in good health and CMV-seronegative. Each CDR3 is given with its conserved first and last residue. The D gene is left open where the match is weak. Clone size appears in some rows only: once, few, many, or a class for an expanded clone.

clone_size d_call j_call v_call cdr3_length cdr3_nt cdr3_aa
- - TRBJ1-4 TRBV7-9 15 TGTGCCAGCAGCTTAGAGCGGGCTAATAATGAAAAACTGTTTTTT CASSLERANNEKLFF
few - TRBJ1-3 TRBV4-1 13 TGCGCCAGCAGACAACACTCTGGAAACACCATATATTTT CASRQHSGNTIYF
- - TRBJ1-2 TRBV28 12 TGTGCCAGCGATCAGGGGCTGGGGGGCTACACCTTC CASDQGLGGYTF
few - TRBJ2-7 TRBV4-1 15 TGCGCCAGCAGCCAGTCTCACCAGGATTCCTACGAGCAGTACTTC CASSQSHQDSYEQYF
once - TRBJ2-5 TRBV4-1 16 TGCGCCAGCAGCCAAGATCCCGGCGGGGCTCAAGAGACCCAGTACTTC CASSQDPGGAQETQYF
- TRBD1 TRBJ2-2 TRBV7-9 14 TGTGCCAGCAGCACAGCAGGGGGCACCGGGGAGCTGTTTTTT CASSTAGGTGELFF
- - TRBJ2-7 TRBV6-1 14 TGTGTCAGCAGTGAATACGGGGGAAACTACGAGCAGTACTTC CVSSEYGGNYEQYF
once - TRBJ1-4 TRBV6-1 11 TGTGCCAGCAGCGACCGATGGACATCGTTTTTT CASSDRWTSFF
once TRBD1 TRBJ2-7 TRBV7-9 14 TGTGCCAGCAGCTTCAGTGACAGGGGTTACGAGCAGTACTTC CASSFSDRGYEQYF
- TRBD1 TRBJ1-2 TRBV4-1 14 TGCGCCAGCAGCAAGGGACAGGGCCCCTTAGGCTACACCTTC CASSKGQGPLGYTF
few TRBD2 TRBJ2-7 TRBV11-1 15 TGTGCCAGCAGCGAATCGACGAGCGGGGCTTACGAGCAGTACTTC CASSESTSGAYEQYF
- TRBD2 TRBJ2-2 TRBV7-8 16 TGTGCCAGCAGCTTGAGTGTAGCGGGGGACACCGGGGAGCTGTTTTTT CASSLSVAGDTGELFF
- - TRBJ2-1 TRBV5-1 14 TGCGCCAGCAGGGGGGCGAGCTCCTACAATGAGCAGTTCTTC CASRGASSYNEQFF
- - TRBJ1-2 TRBV6-1 16 TGTGCCAGCAGTGAAGTTTTACGCAACTTGGACTATGGCTACACCTTC CASSEVLRNLDYGYTF